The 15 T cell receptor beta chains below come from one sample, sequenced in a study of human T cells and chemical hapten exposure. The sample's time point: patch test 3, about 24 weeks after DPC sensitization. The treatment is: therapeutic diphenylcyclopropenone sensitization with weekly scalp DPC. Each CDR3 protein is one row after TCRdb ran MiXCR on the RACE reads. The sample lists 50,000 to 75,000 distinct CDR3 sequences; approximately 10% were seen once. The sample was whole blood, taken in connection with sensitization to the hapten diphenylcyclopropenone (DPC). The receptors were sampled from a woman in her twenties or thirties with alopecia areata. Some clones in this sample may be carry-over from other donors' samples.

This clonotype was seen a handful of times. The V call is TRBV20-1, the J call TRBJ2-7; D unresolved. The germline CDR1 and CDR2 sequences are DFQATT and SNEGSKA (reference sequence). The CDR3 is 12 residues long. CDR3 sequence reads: CQASGGTYEQYF. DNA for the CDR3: TGCCAAGCCTCTGGCGGAACCTACGAGCAGTACTTC.

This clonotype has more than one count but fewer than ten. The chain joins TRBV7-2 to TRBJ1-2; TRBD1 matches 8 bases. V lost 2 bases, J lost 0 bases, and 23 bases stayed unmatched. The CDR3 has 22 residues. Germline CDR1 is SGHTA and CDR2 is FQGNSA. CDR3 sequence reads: CASSLNLHLSIGQGRSNYGYTF. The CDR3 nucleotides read TGTGCCAGCAGCTTAAATTTGCACTTGTCTATAGGACAGGGCCGTTCTAACTATGGCTACACCTTC.

CDR3 nucleotide sequence: TGTGCCAGCAGCCTTAGCGGGAGTTATGAGCAGTTCTTC. Amino acids: CASSLSGSYEQFF. The chain is built from TRBV7-6 and TRBJ2-1; 9 bases map to TRBD2. The V gene's germline CDR1 is SGHVS and CDR2 FNYEAQ. There are 13 residues in the CDR3. Trimming removed 5 bases from V and 8 bases from J; junction bases left unmatched: 4.

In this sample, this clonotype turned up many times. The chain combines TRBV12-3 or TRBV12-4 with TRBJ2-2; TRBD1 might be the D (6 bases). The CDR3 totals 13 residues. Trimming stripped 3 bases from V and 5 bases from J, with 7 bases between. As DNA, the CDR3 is TGTGCCAGCAGTTTCGGGACAACCGGGGAGCTGTTTTTT. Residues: CASSFGTTGELFF.

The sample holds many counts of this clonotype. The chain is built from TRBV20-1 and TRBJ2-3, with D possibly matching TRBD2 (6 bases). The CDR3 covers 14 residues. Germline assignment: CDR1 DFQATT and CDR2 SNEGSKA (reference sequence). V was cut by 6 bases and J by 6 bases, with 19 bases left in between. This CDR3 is CSARGPILADTQYF. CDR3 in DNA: TGCAGTGCGAGGGGACCTATCCTAGCGGATACGCAGTATTTT.

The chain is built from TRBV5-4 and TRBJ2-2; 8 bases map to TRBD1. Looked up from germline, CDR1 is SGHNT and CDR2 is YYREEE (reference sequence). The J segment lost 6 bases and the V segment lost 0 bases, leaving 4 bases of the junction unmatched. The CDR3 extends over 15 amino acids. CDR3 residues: CASSLGTGKAGELFF. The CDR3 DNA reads TGTGCCAGCAGCTTGGGGACAGGGAAGGCCGGGGAGCTGTTTTTT.

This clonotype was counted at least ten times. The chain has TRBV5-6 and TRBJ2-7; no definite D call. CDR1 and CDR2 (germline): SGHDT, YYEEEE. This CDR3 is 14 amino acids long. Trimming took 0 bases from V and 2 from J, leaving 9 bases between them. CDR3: CASSLGAPAYEQYF. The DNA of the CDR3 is TGTGCCAGCAGCTTGGGGGCGCCAGCCTACGAGCAGTACTTC.

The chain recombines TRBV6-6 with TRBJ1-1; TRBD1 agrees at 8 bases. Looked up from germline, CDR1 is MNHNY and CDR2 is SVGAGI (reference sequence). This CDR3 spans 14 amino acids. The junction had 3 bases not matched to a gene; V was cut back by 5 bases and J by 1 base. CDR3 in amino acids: CASSHGQGNTEAFF. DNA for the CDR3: TGTGCCAGCAGTCATGGACAGGGGAACACTGAAGCTTTCTTT.

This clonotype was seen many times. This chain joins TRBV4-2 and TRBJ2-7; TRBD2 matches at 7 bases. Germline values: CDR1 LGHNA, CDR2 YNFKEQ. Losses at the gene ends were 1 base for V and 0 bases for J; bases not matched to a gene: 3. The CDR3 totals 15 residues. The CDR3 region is CASSQVPGGSYEQYF. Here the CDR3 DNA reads TGTGCCAGCAGCCAAGTCCCGGGGGGCTCCTACGAGCAGTACTTC.

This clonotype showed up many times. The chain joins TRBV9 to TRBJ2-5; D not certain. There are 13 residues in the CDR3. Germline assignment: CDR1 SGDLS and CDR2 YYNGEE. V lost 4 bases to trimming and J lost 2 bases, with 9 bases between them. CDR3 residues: CASSPSGQETQYF. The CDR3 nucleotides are TGTGCCAGCAGCCCATCCGGGCAAGAGACCCAGTACTTC.

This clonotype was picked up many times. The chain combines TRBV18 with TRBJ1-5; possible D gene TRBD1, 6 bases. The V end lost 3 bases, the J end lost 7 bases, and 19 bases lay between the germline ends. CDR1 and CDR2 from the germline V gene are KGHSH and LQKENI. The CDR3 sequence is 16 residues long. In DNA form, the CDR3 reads TGTGCCAGCTCACCGTCATCGAACAGGGATGGACAGCCCCAGCATTTT. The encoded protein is CASSPSSNRDGQPQHF.

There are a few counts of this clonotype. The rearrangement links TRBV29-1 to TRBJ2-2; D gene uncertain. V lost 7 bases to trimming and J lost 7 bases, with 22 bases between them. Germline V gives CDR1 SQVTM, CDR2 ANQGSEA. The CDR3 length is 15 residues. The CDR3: CSATPAGNSLGELFF. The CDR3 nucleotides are TGCAGCGCAACCCCGGCAGGCAATTCACTCGGGGAGCTGTTTTTT.

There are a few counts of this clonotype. The CDR3 sequence is CASSRAGEETQYF. The CDR3 nucleotides read TGTGCCAGCAGCCGGGCGGGGGAAGAGACCCAGTACTTC. V usage is TRBV7-2 and J usage is TRBJ2-5; TRBD2 matches 7 bases. V was clipped by 5 bases and J by 3 bases; unmatched bases: 3. Germline CDR1 and CDR2: SGHTA and FQGNSA. This CDR3 has 13 residues. Based on the CDR3 plus reference TRBV7-2 and TRBJ2-5, the full variable domain is GAGVSQSPSNKVTEKGKDVELRCDPISGHTALYWYRQSLGQGLEFLIYFQGNSAPDKSGLPSDRFSAERTGGSVSTLTIQRTQQEDSAVYLCASSRAGEETQYFGPGTRLLVL.

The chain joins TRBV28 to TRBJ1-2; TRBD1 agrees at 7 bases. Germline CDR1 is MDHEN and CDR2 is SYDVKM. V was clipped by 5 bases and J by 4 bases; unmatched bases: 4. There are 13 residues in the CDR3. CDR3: CASSPGQIYGYTF. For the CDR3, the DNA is TGTGCCAGCAGTCCGGGACAGATCTATGGCTACACCTTC.

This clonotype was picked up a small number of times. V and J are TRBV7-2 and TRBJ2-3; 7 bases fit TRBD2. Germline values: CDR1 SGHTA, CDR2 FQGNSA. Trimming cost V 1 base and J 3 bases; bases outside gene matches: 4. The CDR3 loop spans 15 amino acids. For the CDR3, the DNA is TGTGCCAGCAGCTTAGAATCGGGACTAACAGATACGCAGTATTTT. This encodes CASSLESGLTDTQYF.